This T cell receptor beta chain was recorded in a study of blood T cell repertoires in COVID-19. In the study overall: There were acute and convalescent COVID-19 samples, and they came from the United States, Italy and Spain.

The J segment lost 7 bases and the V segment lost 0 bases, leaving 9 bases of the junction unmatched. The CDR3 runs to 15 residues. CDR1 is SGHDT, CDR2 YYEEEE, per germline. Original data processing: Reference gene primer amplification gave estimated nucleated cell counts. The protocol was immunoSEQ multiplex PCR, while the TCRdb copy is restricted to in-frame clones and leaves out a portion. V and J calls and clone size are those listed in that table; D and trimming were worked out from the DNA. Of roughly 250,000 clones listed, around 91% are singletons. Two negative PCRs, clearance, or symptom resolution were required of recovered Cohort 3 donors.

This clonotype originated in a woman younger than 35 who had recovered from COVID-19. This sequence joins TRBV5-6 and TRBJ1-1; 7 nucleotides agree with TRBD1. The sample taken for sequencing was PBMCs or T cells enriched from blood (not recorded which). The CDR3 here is CASSLALEGAYEAFF. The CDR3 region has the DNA TGTGCCAGCAGCTTGGCCCTCGAGGGGGCCTATGAAGCTTTCTTT.